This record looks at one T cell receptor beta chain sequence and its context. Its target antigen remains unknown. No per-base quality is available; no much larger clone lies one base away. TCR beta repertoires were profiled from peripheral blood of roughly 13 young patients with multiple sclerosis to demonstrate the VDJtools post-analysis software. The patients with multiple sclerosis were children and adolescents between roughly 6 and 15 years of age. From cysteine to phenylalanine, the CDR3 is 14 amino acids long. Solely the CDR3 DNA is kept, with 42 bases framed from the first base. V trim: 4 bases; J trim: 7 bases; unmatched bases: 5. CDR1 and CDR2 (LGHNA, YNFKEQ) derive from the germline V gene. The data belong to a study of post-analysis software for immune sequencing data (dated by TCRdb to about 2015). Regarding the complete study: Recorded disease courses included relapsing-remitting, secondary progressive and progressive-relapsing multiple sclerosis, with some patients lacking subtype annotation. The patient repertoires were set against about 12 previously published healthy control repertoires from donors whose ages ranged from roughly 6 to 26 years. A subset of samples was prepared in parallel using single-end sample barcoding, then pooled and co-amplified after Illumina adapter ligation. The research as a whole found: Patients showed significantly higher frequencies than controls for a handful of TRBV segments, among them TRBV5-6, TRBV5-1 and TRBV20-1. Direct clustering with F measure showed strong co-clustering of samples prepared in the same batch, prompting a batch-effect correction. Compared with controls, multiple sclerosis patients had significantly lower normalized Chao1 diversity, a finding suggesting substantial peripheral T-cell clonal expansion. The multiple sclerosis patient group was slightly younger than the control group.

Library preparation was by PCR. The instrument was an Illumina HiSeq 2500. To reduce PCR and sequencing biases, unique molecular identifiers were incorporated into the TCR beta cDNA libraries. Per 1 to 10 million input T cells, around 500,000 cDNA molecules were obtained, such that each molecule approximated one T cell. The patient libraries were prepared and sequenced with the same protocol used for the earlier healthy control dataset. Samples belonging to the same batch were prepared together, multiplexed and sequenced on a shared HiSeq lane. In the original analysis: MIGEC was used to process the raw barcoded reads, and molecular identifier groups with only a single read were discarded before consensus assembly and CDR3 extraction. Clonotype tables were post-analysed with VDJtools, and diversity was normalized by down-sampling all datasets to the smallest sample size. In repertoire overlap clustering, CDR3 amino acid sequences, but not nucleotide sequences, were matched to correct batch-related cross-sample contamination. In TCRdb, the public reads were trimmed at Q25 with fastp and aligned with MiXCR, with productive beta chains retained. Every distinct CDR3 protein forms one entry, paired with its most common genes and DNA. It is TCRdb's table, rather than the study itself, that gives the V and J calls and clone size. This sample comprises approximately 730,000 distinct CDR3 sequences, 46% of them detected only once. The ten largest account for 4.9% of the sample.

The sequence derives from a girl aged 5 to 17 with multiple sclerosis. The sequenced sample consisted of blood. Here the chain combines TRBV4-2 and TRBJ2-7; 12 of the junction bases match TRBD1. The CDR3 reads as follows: CASSPGQGAWEQYF. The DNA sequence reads TGTGCCAGCAGCCCGGGACAGGGGGCTTGGGAGCAGTACTTC.